This T cell receptor beta chain was documented in a study of blood T cell repertoires in COVID-19. Per the original data handling: Reference gene primers were amplified, and this amplification served to estimate nucleated cell counts. Data came from immunoSEQ multiplex PCR; TCRdb stores just in-frame clones and leaves some out. V, J and clone size are taken as reported in that table, and D and trimming were inferred from the DNA itself. Of 60,000 or so clones in the sample, roughly four fifths were seen once. This CDR3 has 14 amino acids. CDR1 is SGHTA and CDR2 is FQGNSA in the germline V gene. Between the trimmed V and J ends, which lost 1 base and 5 bases, there was a span of 11 bases.

This TCR was sampled from an elderly man with acute or convalescent COVID-19. The sample consisted of peripheral blood. The chain is built from TRBV7-2 and TRBJ2-5; D possibly corresponds to TRBD2 (6 bases). CDR3 sequence (DNA): TGTGCCAGCAGCTTAGGGGGACGGGGGGAGACCCAGTACTTC. Translating it yields CASSLGGRGETQYF.